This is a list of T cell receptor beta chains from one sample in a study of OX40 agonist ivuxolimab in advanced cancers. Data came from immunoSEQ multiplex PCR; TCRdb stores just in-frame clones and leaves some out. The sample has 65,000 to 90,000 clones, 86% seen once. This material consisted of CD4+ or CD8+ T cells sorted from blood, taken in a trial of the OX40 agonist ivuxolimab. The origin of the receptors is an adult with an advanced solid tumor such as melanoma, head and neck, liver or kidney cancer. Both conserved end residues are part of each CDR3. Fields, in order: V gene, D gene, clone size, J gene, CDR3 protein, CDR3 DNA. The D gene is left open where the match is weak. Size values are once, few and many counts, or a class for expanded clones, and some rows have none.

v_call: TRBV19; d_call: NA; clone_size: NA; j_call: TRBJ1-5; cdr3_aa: CASNPQGRDQPQHF; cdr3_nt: TGTGCCAGTAACCCCCAGGGTAGGGATCAGCCCCAGCATTTT
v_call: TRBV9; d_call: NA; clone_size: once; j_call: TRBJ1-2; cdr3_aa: CASSADYYGYTF; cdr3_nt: TGTGCCAGCAGCGCGGACTACTATGGCTACACCTTC
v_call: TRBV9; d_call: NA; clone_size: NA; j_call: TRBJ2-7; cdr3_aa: CASSVNPDNEQYF; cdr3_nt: TGTGCCAGCAGCGTGAACCCGGACAACGAGCAGTACTTC
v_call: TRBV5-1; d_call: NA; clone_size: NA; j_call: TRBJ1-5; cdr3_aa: CASSLRGPPQPQHF; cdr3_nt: TGCGCCAGCAGCTTGCGGGGACCCCCTCAGCCCCAGCATTTT
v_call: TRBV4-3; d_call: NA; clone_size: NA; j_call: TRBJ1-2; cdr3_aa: CASSQEGGRSGYTF; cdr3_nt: TGCGCCAGCAGCCAAGAGGGCGGGAGAAGCGGCTACACCTTC
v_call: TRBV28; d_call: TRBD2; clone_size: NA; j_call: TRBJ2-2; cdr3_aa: CAIMASGDGELFF; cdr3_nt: TGTGCCATCATGGCTAGCGGGGACGGGGAGCTGTTTTTT
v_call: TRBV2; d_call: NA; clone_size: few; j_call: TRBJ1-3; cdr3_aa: CASSAQILSGNTIYF; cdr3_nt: TGTGCCAGCAGTGCACAGATACTCTCTGGAAACACCATATATTTT
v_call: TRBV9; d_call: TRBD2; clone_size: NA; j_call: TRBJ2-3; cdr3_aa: CASSGTSGGTFTDTQYF; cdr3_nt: TGTGCCAGCAGCGGGACTAGCGGGGGGACCTTCACAGATACGCAGTATTTT
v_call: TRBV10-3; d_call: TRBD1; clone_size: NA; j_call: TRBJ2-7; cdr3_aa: CATTSPGGRSYEQYF; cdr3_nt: TGTGCCACGACTTCCCCAGGGGGTAGGAGCTACGAGCAGTACTTC
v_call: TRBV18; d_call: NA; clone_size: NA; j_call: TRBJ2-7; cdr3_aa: CASSPRPYEQYF; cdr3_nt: TGTGCCAGCTCACCACGTCCCTACGAGCAGTACTTC
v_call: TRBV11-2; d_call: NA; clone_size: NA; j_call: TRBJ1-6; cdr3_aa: CASSLDRGGLYNSPLHF; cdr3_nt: TGTGCCAGCAGCTTAGATCGGGGGGGACTGTATAATTCACCCCTCCACTTT
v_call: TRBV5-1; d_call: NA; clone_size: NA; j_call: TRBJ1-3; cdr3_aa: CASSLEGGTIYF; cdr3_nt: TGCGCCAGCAGCTTGGAAGGTGGCACCATATATTTT
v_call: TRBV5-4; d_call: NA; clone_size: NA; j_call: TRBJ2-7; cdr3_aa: CASSSRTVDEQYF; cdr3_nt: TGTGCCAGCAGCTCAAGGACGGTTGACGAGCAGTACTTC
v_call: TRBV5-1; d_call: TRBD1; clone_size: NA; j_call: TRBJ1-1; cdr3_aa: CASSPKTGANTEAFF; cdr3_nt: TGCGCCAGCAGCCCCAAAACAGGGGCGAACACTGAAGCTTTCTTT
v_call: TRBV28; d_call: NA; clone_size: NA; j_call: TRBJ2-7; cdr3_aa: CASGIRNEQYF; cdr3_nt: TGTGCCAGCGGTATTAGGAACGAGCAGTACTTC
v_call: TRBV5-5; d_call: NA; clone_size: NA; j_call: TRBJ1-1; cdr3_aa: CASSFGAHTEAFF; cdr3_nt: TGTGCCAGCAGCTTTGGTGCACACACTGAAGCTTTCTTT
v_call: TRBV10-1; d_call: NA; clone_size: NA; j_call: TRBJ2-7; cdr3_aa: CASIRSVGGSAYEQYF; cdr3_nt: TGCGCCAGCATTCGATCGGTGGGCGGTAGCGCCTACGAGCAGTACTTC
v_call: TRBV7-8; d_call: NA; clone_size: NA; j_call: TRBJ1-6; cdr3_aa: CASSPRGGAESPLHF; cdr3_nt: TGTGCCAGCAGCCCCCGGGGGGGGGCGGAATCACCCCTCCACTTT
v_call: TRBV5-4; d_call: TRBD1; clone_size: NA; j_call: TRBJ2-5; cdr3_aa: CASSETGGRGETQYF; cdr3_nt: TGTGCCAGCAGCGAGACAGGGGGCAGGGGCGAGACCCAGTACTTC
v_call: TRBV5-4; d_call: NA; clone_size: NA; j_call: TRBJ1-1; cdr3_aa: CASSLSQRDPISEAFF; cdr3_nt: TGTGCCAGCAGCTTAAGCCAGCGGGACCCTATTTCTGAAGCTTTCTTT
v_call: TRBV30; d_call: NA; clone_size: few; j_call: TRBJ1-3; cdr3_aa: CAWRAPGLGENTIYF; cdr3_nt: TGTGCCTGGAGGGCCCCGGGTTTGGGGGAAAACACCATATATTTT
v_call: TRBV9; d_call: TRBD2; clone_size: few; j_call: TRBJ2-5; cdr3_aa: CASSWGEGRAETQYF; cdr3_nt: TGTGCCAGCAGTTGGGGGGAGGGCAGGGCGGAGACCCAGTACTTC
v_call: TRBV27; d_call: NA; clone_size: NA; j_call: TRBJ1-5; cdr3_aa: CASSRDFNQPQHF; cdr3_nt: TGTGCCAGCAGTCGGGACTTCAATCAGCCCCAGCATTTT
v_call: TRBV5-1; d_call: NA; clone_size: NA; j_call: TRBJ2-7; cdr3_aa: CASSLAAGIVYEQYF; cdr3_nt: TGCGCCAGCAGCTTGGCCGCGGGAATAGTTTACGAGCAGTACTTC
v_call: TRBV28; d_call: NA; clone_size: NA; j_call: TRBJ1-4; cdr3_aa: CASTRSTNEKLFF; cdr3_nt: TGTGCCAGCACCCGGTCAACTAATGAAAAACTGTTTTTT
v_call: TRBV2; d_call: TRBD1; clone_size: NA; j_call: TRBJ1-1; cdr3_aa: CASSRTGWDTEAFF; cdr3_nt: TGTGCCAGCAGTCGGACAGGGTGGGACACTGAAGCTTTCTTT
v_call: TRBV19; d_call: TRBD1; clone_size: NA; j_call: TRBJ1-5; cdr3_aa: CASRKDRGGGNQPQHF; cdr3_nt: TGTGCCAGTAGGAAGGACAGGGGAGGCGGCAATCAGCCCCAGCATTTT
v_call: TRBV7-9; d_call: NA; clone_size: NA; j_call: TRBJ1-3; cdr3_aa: CASSPRGLRGNTIYF; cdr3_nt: TGTGCCAGCAGCCCCCGAGGACTCCGTGGAAACACCATATATTTT
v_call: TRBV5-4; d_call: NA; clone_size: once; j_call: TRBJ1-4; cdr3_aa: CATGLEEKLFF; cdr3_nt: TGTGCCACCGGGCTTGAAGAAAAACTGTTTTTT
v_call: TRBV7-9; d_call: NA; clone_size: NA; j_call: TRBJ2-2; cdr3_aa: CASSSTGAGWTGELFF; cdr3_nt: TGTGCCAGCAGCTCCACTGGGGCAGGATGGACCGGGGAGCTGTTTTTT
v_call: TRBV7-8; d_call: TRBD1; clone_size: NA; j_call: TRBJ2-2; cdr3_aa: CASSTRTGANTGELFF; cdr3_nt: TGTGCCAGCAGCACACGGACAGGAGCGAACACCGGGGAGCTGTTTTTT
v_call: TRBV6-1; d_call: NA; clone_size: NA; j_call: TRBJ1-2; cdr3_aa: CASSPSEVGAYGYTF; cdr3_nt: TGTGCCAGCAGTCCCTCCGAGGTGGGAGCTTATGGCTACACCTTC
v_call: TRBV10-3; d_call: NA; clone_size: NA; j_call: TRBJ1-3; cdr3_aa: CAISEERGAIGNTIYF; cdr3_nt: TGTGCCATCAGTGAGGAGCGGGGGGCGATTGGAAACACCATATATTTT
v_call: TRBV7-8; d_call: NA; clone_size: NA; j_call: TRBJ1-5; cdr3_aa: CASSLLGARGQPQHF; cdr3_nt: TGTGCCAGCAGCTTATTGGGGGCACGGGGTCAGCCCCAGCATTTT
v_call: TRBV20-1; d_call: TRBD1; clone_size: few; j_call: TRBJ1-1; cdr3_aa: CSPQGRTEAFF; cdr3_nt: TGCAGTCCACAGGGGAGGACTGAAGCTTTCTTT
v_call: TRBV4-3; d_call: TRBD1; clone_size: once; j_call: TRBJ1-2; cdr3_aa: CASTLGDSSNYGYTF; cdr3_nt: TGCGCCAGCACCCTAGGGGACAGTTCCAACTATGGCTACACCTTC
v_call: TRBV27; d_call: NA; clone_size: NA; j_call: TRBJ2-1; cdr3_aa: CASSLGLSSYNEQFF; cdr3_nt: TGTGCCAGCAGTTTAGGTTTAAGCTCCTACAATGAGCAGTTCTTC
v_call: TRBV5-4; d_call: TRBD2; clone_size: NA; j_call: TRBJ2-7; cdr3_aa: CASSSRTSATYEQYF; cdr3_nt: TGTGCCAGCAGCTCCCGGACTAGCGCAACCTACGAGCAGTACTTC
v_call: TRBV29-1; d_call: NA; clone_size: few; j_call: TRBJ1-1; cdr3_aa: CSVVQGRAFF; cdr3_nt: TGCAGCGTCGTGCAGGGTCGGGCTTTCTTT
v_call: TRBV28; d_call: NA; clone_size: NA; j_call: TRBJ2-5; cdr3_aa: CASSLGGGLLETQYF; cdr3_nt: TGTGCCAGCAGCCTCGGTGGGGGGCTGTTAGAGACCCAGTACTTC
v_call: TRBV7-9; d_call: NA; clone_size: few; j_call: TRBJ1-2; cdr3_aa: CASSLSGSGYTF; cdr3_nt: TGTGCCAGCAGCTTATCGGGAAGTGGCTACACCTTC
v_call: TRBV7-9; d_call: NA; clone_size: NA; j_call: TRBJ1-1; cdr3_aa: CASSFGGMNTEAFF; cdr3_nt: TGTGCCAGCAGCTTTGGGGGTATGAACACTGAAGCTTTCTTT
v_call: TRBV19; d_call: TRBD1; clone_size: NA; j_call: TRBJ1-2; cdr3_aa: CASSTGTDIFNYGYTF; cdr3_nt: TGTGCCAGTAGTACCGGGACAGACATCTTTAACTATGGCTACACCTTC
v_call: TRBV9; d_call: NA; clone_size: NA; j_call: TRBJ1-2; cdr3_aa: CASSVEPGNGGYTF; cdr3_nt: TGTGCCAGCAGCGTAGAGCCAGGGAATGGTGGCTACACCTTC
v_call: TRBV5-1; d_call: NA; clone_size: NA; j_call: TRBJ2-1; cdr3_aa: CASSFERELEQFF; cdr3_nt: TGCGCCAGCAGCTTCGAAAGGGAGCTTGAGCAGTTCTTC
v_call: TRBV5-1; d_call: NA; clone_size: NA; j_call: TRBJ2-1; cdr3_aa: CASSLTGETYNEQFF; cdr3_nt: TGCGCCAGCAGCTTGACGGGAGAGACGTACAATGAGCAGTTCTTC
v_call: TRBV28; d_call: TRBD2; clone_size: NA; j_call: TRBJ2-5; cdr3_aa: CASSLQGGGNQETQYF; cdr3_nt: TGTGCCAGCAGTCTACAGGGCGGGGGGAACCAAGAGACCCAGTACTTC
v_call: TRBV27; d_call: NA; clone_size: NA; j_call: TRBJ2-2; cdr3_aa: CASSVRAGRNTGELFF; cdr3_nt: TGTGCCAGCAGTGTAAGGGCGGGACGGAACACCGGGGAGCTGTTTTTT
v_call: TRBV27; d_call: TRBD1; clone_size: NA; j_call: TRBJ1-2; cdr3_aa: CASRGTGVYGYTF; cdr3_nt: TGTGCCAGCAGGGGGACAGGGGTCTATGGCTACACCTTC